Each of the 20 T cell receptor beta chains below was sequenced from the same sample in a study of T cells in Graves' hyperthyroidism and ophthalmopathy. Researchers amplified the TCR beta CDR3 regions from RNA transcripts. When the TCR CDR3 underwent first-round RT-PCR, the HTBI primer set was used. MiXCR, applied by TCRdb to the multiplex PCR reads, yields one record per CDR3 protein. The table lists some 350,000 distinct CDR3 sequences, 19% of them singletons. Sequenced: blood. The receptors were sampled from a woman between 18 and 29 years old with Graves' hyperthyroidism.

The chain is built from TRBV7-8 and TRBJ2-7; D not certain. Trimming left V 5 bases short and J 6 bases short, with 11 bases between. Germline values: CDR1 SGHVS, CDR2 FQNEAQ. The CDR3 loop spans 12 amino acids. The CDR3 bases are TGTGCCAGCAGCCCAGGTTCCCTCGAGCAGTACTTC. Translation gives CASSPGSLEQYF.

This clonotype has a handful of counts. CDR3 sequence (DNA): TGTGCCAGCAGCCAGGCCGGGACGTATGGAAACACCATATATTTT. Its translation: CASSQAGTYGNTIYF. The chain uses TRBV3-1 and TRBJ1-3; tentative D call: TRBD1 (5 bases). CDR3 length: 15 residues. Trimming left V 3 bases short and J 3 bases short, with 12 bases between. CDR1 and CDR2 (germline): LGHDT, YNNKEL (reference sequence). Variable domain in full (rest from reference TRBV3-1 and TRBJ1-3): DTAVSQTPKYLVTQMGNDKSIKCEQNLGHDTMYWYKQDSKKFLKIMFSYNNKELIINETVPNRFSPKSPDKAHLNLHINSLELGDSAVYFCASSQAGTYGNTIYFGEGSWLTVV.

This clonotype showed up many times. The rearrangement uses TRBV20-1 and TRBJ2-5; 10 bases agree with TRBD2. Germline CDR1 is DFQATT and CDR2 is SNEGSKA (reference sequence). This CDR3 comprises 15 residues. V was clipped by 6 bases and J by 4 bases; unmatched bases: 11. The CDR3 protein is CSATGLAGVIETQYF. CDR3 in DNA: TGCAGTGCCACGGGGCTAGCGGGGGTCATAGAGACCCAGTACTTC.

The gene calls are TRBV4-1 and TRBJ1-6; no firm D call. This CDR3 is 14 amino acids long. In germline, CDR1 is MGHRA, CDR2 YSYEKL. V was cut by 0 bases and J by 14 bases, with 14 bases left in between. In DNA form, the CDR3 reads TGCGCCAGCAGCCAAGACAGAAAAATTGGTGCCCTCCACTTT. The encoded protein is CASSQDRKIGALHF.

There are a few counts of this clonotype. The genes are TRBV18 and TRBJ2-5; D uncertain. Germline assignment: CDR1 KGHSH and CDR2 LQKENI. There are 15 residues in the CDR3. Trimming removed 3 bases from V and 5 bases from J, with 16 bases in between. CDR3 nucleotides: TGTGCCAGCTCACCGACGAAGATGGCCGTGGAGACCCAGTACTTC. It is translated as CASSPTKMAVETQYF.

This clonotype was counted at least ten times. This chain uses TRBV15 with TRBJ2-2, with TRBD2 identical over 12 bases. The germline V gene encodes CDR1 LNHNV and CDR2 YYDKDF (reference sequence). Trimming cost V 0 bases and J 5 bases; bases outside gene matches: 4. CDR3 length: 17 amino acids. The CDR3 coding sequence is TGTGCCACCAGCAGAGAGGGACTAGCGGGTGATACCGGGGAGCTGTTTTTT. It is translated as CATSREGLAGDTGELFF.

This clonotype was seen many times. The chain recombines TRBV12-3 or TRBV12-4 with TRBJ2-7; D possibly corresponds to TRBD1 (5 bases). CDR3 length: 13 residues. V lost 3 bases and J lost 2, with 8 bases in between. The CDR3 bases are TGTGCCAGCAGTTTTTCCAGGGCCTACGAGCAGTACTTC. The encoded protein is CASSFSRAYEQYF.

This clonotype appeared a few times. A read error is likely, as this CDR3 ends without the conserved phenylalanine or tryptophan. The DNA is omitted, as the CDR3 cannot be located on it reliably, and the CDR3 follows TCRdb's listing. The rearrangement joins TRBV29-1 to TRBJ2-2. Both ends counted, the CDR3 spans 11 residues. The germline V gene encodes CDR1 SQVTM and CDR2 ANQGSEA. The chain's CDR3 is CSVGDIGELCL.

The J gene is TRBJ2-5, the V gene TRBV27; D may be TRBD1 or TRBD2 (5 bases each). V was pared by 9 bases and J by 5 bases, with 13 bases between. The CDR3 runs to 12 residues. Germline CDR1 and CDR2: MNHEY and SMNVEV (reference sequence). CDR3 loop: CARGRGWETQYF. CDR3 coding DNA: TGTGCCAGGGGACGGGGATGGGAGACCCAGTACTTC.

The J gene is TRBJ1-1, the V gene TRBV7-3; TRBD1 matches 7 bases. The ends lost 0 bases at V and 5 bases at J; junction bases unmatched: 6. Germline V gene data show CDR1 as SGHTA and CDR2 as FQGTGA. CDR3 length equals 15 residues. Written as DNA, the CDR3 is TGTGCCAGCAGCTTAACGGCCAGGGGGAGGACTGAAGCTTTCTTT. Translated: CASSLTARGRTEAFF.

The chain couples TRBV20-1 to TRBJ2-1; 9 positions agree with TRBD2. The CDR3 sequence is 15 residues long. Germline CDR1 is DFQATT and CDR2 is SNEGSKA (reference sequence). Trimming cost V 4 bases and J 4 bases; bases outside gene matches: 8. CDR3 nucleotide sequence: TGCAGTGCTAACCCAGCGGGGGGACTTTACAATGAGCAGTTCTTC. This translates into CSANPAGGLYNEQFF.

In this sample, this clonotype turned up many times. The genes are TRBV6-5 and TRBJ1-2, with D unclear. The CDR3 covers 14 residues. The ends were cut back, 0 bases at V and 8 bases at J, with 13 bases in the middle. Germline CDR1 MNHEY, CDR2 SVGAGI. As DNA, the CDR3 is TGTGCCAGCAGTTACTCGAGGGCATATGACGGCTACACCTTC. It specifies CASSYSRAYDGYTF.

This clonotype appeared many times. The rearrangement links TRBV7-9 to TRBJ1-1, with 8 bases lining up with TRBD1. From germline, CDR1 is SEHNR and CDR2 FQNEAQ (reference sequence). V lost 3 bases to trimming and J lost 6 bases; unmatched junction nucleotides: 6. CDR3 length: 14 residues. The CDR3 DNA reads TGTGCCAGCAGCTTGTCAGGGGGCGTAGCTGAAGCTTTCTTT. It is translated as CASSLSGGVAEAFF.

This clonotype was seen repeatedly, ten times or more. The V and J genes are TRBV6-5 and TRBJ2-5; possibly TRBD1 for D (6 bases). Trimming pared 6 bases from V and 5 bases from J, leaving 25 bases between. CDR1 is MNHEY and CDR2 is SVGAGI in the germline V gene. CDR3 size: 17 residues. In nucleotides, the CDR3 is TGTGCCAGCAGCTCCTCCCCGGGCCAGGGGCGTAGGGAGACCCAGTACTTC. As protein: CASSSSPGQGRRETQYF.

For this clonotype: Just one base apart from a much larger clone, this may be a read error. The chain couples TRBV2 to TRBJ2-2; 9 bases fit TRBD1. This CDR3 contains 16 residues. Germline V gene sequence: CDR1 SNHLY, CDR2 FYNNEI. Germline trimming cut 3 bases from V and 1 base from J; bases unmatched to any gene: 3. The CDR3 region is CASSDWGQGNTGELFF. CDR3 sequence (DNA): TGTGCCAGCAGTGATTGGGGACAGGGGAACACCGGGGAGCTGTTTTTT.

The chain joins TRBV6-1 to TRBJ2-3; D ambiguous. The ends were cut back, 5 bases at V and 2 bases at J, with 14 bases in the middle. CDR3 size: 15 residues. Per the germline V gene, CDR1 is MNHNS and CDR2 is SASEGT. In DNA form, the CDR3 reads TGTGCCAGCAGTCTCGGCAGGACGGACACAGATACGCAGTATTTT. The encoded protein is CASSLGRTDTDTQYF.

This clonotype occurred many times. V and J are TRBV20-1 and TRBJ1-2; D not resolved. The CDR3 runs 14 residues. The germline V and J ends were trimmed by 0 bases and 4 bases, with 12 bases remaining between them. CDR1 DFQATT and CDR2 SNEGSKA come from the germline V gene (reference sequence). Written as DNA, the CDR3 is TGCAGTGCTAGAGATCGAGGAGCTCTCTATGGCTACACCTTC. It yields the protein CSARDRGALYGYTF.

This clonotype was picked up a small number of times. At one end, the junction sequence differs from germline, possibly due to a read error. The rearrangement uses TRBV20-1 and TRBJ2-4, with D perhaps TRBD1 (6 bases). Germline-derived CDR1 and CDR2 are DFQATT and SNEGSKA (reference sequence). The CDR3 consists of 15 residues. CDR3 sequence: CSGPEAGTPKNIKYF. DNA for the CDR3: TGCAGTGGGCCCGAAGCCGGGACACCGAAAAACATTAAGTACTTC.

This clonotype was recorded at least ten times. J is TRBJ2-7 and V is TRBV6-1; D tentatively reads TRBD1 or TRBD2 (10 bases each). The CDR3 sequence is 19 residues long. V was pared by 8 bases and J by 4 bases, with 33 bases between. Germline CDR1 MNHNS, CDR2 SASEGT. As DNA, the CDR3 is TGTGCCAGCGGCGAACCGACAGGGGGCACTCCGGGACTAGCGTACGAGCAGTACTTC. Its protein is CASGEPTGGTPGLAYEQYF.

This rearrangement joins TRBV29-1 to TRBJ1-1; D ambiguous. Trimming shortened V by 3 bases and J by 0 bases, and 8 bases separated the two germline ends. This CDR3 region has 13 residues. Germline CDR1 is SQVTM and CDR2 is ANQGSEA. The CDR3 protein is CSVEDVVNTEAFF. DNA for the CDR3: TGCAGCGTTGAGGATGTGGTGAACACTGAAGCTTTCTTT.